These 25 T cell receptor beta chains came from one sample sequenced in a study of spatial heterogeneity in lung cancer. The antigens for these receptors are not known. Each CDR3 protein gets one entry after TCRdb re-called the 5' RACE reads with MiXCR. Among about 100,000 distinct CDR3 sequences listed, under 4.5% were seen once. The time point denotes: sample taken at primary tumor resection. Study outcomes and limitations: Tumoral mutation counts were tracked by counts of expanded intratumoral alpha and beta TCRs.

Source: lung tumor tissue, taken at surgery. The receptors here all came from a male donor with early-stage non-small cell lung cancer.

This chain connects TRBV19 to TRBJ2-2; no clear D. Germline values: CDR1 LNHDA, CDR2 SQIVND (reference sequence). There are 14 residues in the CDR3. Trimming took 6 bases from V and 7 from J, leaving 15 bases between them. The CDR3 is CASSRVGLHGELFF. CDR3 nucleotide sequence: TGTGCCAGTAGCCGGGTTGGCCTTCACGGGGAGCTGTTTTTT.

This clonotype was counted at least ten times. This chain links TRBV20-1 with TRBJ1-5; D may be TRBD1 (5 bases). V was cut by 6 bases and J by 2 bases, with 17 bases left in between. The CDR3 has 15 residues. Germline loops: CDR1 DFQATT, CDR2 SNEGSKA (reference sequence). CDR3 sequence: CSAGGTPDRNQPQHF. In DNA, the CDR3 is TGCAGTGCCGGCGGGACCCCTGATCGCAATCAGCCCCAGCATTTT.

This clonotype was counted at least ten times. The chain couples TRBV13 to TRBJ2-7; 9 bases map to TRBD1. This CDR3 has 14 amino acids. J was trimmed by 5 bases and V by 6 bases; bases with no gene match: 8. Germline loops: CDR1 PRHDT, CDR2 FYEKMQ (reference sequence). The CDR3: CASRLGTGINEQYF. The CDR3 DNA reads TGTGCCAGCAGACTGGGGACAGGGATAAACGAGCAGTACTTC.

This clonotype was counted ten times or more. This chain connects TRBV7-9 to TRBJ2-1, with D possibly being TRBD2 (7 bases). V lost 1 base and J 8 bases, leaving 18 bases between the germline ends. CDR1 and CDR2 (germline): SEHNR, FQNEAQ (reference sequence). CDR3 size: 16 residues. The CDR3 loop reads CASSLVVAGPGDEQFF. CDR3 nucleotide sequence: TGTGCCAGCAGCTTAGTAGTAGCGGGCCCAGGGGATGAGCAGTTCTTC. The complete variable domain, with remaining parts taken from reference TRBV7-9 and TRBJ2-1, reads DTGVSQNPRHKITKRGQNVTFRCDPISEHNRLYWYRQTLGQGPEFLTYFQNEAQLEKSRLLSDRFSAERPKGSFSTLEIQRTEQGDSAMYLCASSLVVAGPGDEQFFGPGTRLTVL.

This chain connects TRBV6-1 to TRBJ2-7; either TRBD1 or TRBD2 may supply D (6 bases each). This CDR3 spans 14 amino acids. Germline V gene sequence: CDR1 MNHNS, CDR2 SASEGT. V dropped 6 bases and J dropped 7 bases, with 19 bases sitting between them. The DNA of the CDR3 is TGTGCCAGCAGACTTCAGGGGAGGTTGAGGGAGCAGTACTTC. This gives the protein CASRLQGRLREQYF.

This clonotype has ten or more counts. This chain uses TRBV21-1 with TRBJ1-1; TRBD1 is the table's D call, not checked against the DNA. TRBV21-1 is a documented pseudogene. CDR3 length: 16 amino acids. This CDR3 reads CASSKASDRERRKAFF. The CDR3 DNA is TGTGCCAGCAGCAAAGCGTCGGACAGGGAAAGAAGGAAAGCTTTCTTT.

This clonotype was observed many times. CDR3: CSVSRGWNSPLHF. In DNA form, the CDR3 reads TGCAGTGTTTCCAGGGGCTGGAATTCACCCCTCCACTTT. The chain carries TRBV20-1 and TRBJ1-6, with D perhaps TRBD1 (6 bases). The CDR3 length is 13 residues. Germline CDR1 is DFQATT and CDR2 is SNEGSKA (reference sequence). Trimming pared 7 bases from V and 7 bases from J, leaving 14 bases between.

At least ten counts were recorded for this clonotype. The chain employs TRBV2 and TRBJ2-7, with D unclear. Germline-derived CDR1 and CDR2 are SNHLY and FYNNEI. The V and J ends lost 8 bases and 6 bases respectively, with 8 bases between them. The CDR3 has 10 amino acids. The CDR3 loop reads CASGNREQYF. In DNA form, the CDR3 reads TGTGCCAGCGGAAACCGCGAGCAGTACTTC.

This clonotype was counted between two and nine times. The gene calls are TRBV20-1 and TRBJ2-1; 9 bases match TRBD2. V gave up 6 bases and J gave up 0 bases; unmatched junction bases: 9. The germline V gene has CDR1 DFQATT and CDR2 SNEGSKA (reference sequence). The CDR3 loop spans 16 amino acids. The CDR3 region has the DNA TGCAGTGCGTCGGATCTAGCGGGAAGCTCCTACAATGAGCAGTTCTTC. Residues: CSASDLAGSSYNEQFF.

This clonotype was picked up many times. CDR3 protein: CASRPSLTDSNQPQHF. In DNA form, the CDR3 reads TGTGCCAGTAGACCCTCGCTTACCGACAGCAATCAGCCCCAGCATTTT. J is TRBJ1-5 and V is TRBV19; D remains unclear. The CDR3 totals 16 residues. Trimming took off 6 bases at V and 1 base at J, with 16 bases between the two ends. Per germline, CDR1 LNHDA and CDR2 SQIVND (reference sequence).

Many counts were recorded for this clonotype. The V gene is TRBV6-1, the J gene TRBJ1-4, with a possible D match to TRBD1 (6 bases). There are 13 residues in the CDR3. From germline, CDR1 is MNHNS and CDR2 SASEGT. Trimming left V 6 bases short and J 8 bases short, with 13 bases between. The CDR3 sequence: CASRRTVGEKLFF. CDR3 DNA sequence: TGTGCCAGCAGGAGGACAGTTGGGGAAAAACTGTTTTTT.

This clonotype was seen ten or more times. The chain has TRBV27 and TRBJ2-7; no firm D call. V lost 3 bases and J 8 bases, leaving 14 bases between the germline ends. Germline V gene sequence: CDR1 MNHEY, CDR2 SMNVEV (reference sequence). The CDR3 spans 13 residues. CDR3 region: CASSFAHEAQQYF. CDR3 nucleotide sequence: TGTGCCAGCAGTTTCGCACATGAGGCCCAGCAGTACTTC.

This clonotype was seen a few times. V is TRBV20-1 and J is TRBJ2-1; 9 positions match TRBD2. CDR1 and CDR2 from the germline V gene are DFQATT and SNEGSKA (reference sequence). The junction had 8 bases not matched to a gene; V was cut back by 4 bases and J by 4 bases. The CDR3 runs 15 residues. CDR3 in amino acids: CSATSTSGGYNEQFF. The CDR3 DNA is TGCAGTGCTACCTCGACTAGCGGAGGGTACAATGAGCAGTTCTTC.

This clonotype came up many times. J is TRBJ1-4 and V is TRBV20-1; D gene uncertain. From germline, CDR1 is DFQATT and CDR2 SNEGSKA (reference sequence). Trimming removed 5 bases at V and 4 bases at J, with 11 bases between. The CDR3 sequence is 13 residues long. CDR3 sequence: CSALGRFNEKLFF. CDR3 nucleotides: TGCAGTGCTCTAGGACGTTTTAATGAAAAACTGTTTTTT.

V usage is TRBV19 and J usage is TRBJ2-1, with D unresolved. The germline V gene has CDR1 LNHDA and CDR2 SQIVND (reference sequence). The CDR3 loop spans 16 amino acids. V gave up 5 bases and J gave up 5 bases, with 19 bases separating them. In DNA, the CDR3 is TGTGCCAGTAGTCCGTCTATTCACTCCCCTAACAATGAGCAGTTCTTC. It translates to CASSPSIHSPNNEQFF.

In its sample, this clonotype was seen many times. The chain uses TRBV12-3 or TRBV12-4 and TRBJ1-5, with unresolved D. Trimming removed 1 base at V and 2 bases at J, with 15 bases between. This CDR3 is built from 17 residues. CDR3: CASSLGPVGVGNQPQHF. In DNA, the CDR3 is TGTGCCAGCAGTTTAGGGCCCGTTGGGGTCGGCAATCAGCCCCAGCATTTT.

The rearrangement joins TRBV6-5 to TRBJ2-7, with a possible D match to TRBD1 (6 bases). The V gene's germline CDR1 is MNHEY and CDR2 SVGAGI. The CDR3 sequence is 14 residues long. Trimming pared 3 bases from V and 5 bases from J, leaving 14 bases between. The DNA of the CDR3 is TGTGCCAGCAGTTATTTCACAGGGTCCGACGAGCAGTACTTC. Its protein product is CASSYFTGSDEQYF.

This clonotype was found a few times. This chain links TRBV29-1 with TRBJ2-5; 12 positions match TRBD2. Germline V lookup: CDR1 SQVTM, CDR2 ANQGSEA. The CDR3 consists of 13 residues. The J segment lost 7 bases and the V segment lost 6 bases, leaving 6 bases of the junction unmatched. The CDR3 nucleotides read TGCAGCGTATGGACTAGCGGGACGGGGACCCAGTACTTC. Protein: CSVWTSGTGTQYF.

This clonotype came up many times. The chain uses TRBV12-3 or TRBV12-4 and TRBJ2-3; D is unclear. The CDR3 consists of 13 residues. Trimming cost V 5 bases and J 6 bases, with 12 bases left between them. The CDR3 DNA follows: TGTGCCAGCAGTATGGGGTACGGGGATACGCAGTATTTT. It specifies CASSMGYGDTQYF.

This clonotype appeared many times. The chain is built from TRBV12-3 or TRBV12-4 and TRBJ1-1; TRBD1 might be the D (5 bases). The V end lost 5 bases, the J end lost 11 bases, and 18 bases lay between the germline ends. The CDR3 extends over 13 amino acids. CDR3 sequence (DNA): TGTGCCAGCAGTGGGACTCTCGGTTTGTGGGCTTTCTTT. Its translation is CASSGTLGLWAFF.

This clonotype was recorded many times. This chain uses TRBV7-9 with TRBJ1-1; D remains ambiguous. The CDR3 is 13 amino acids. The germline V and J ends were trimmed by 3 bases and 4 bases, with 9 bases remaining between them. Germline V gene sequence: CDR1 SEHNR, CDR2 FQNEAQ (reference sequence). The chain's CDR3 is CASSFIEATEAFF. Here the CDR3 DNA reads TGTGCCAGCAGCTTTATCGAGGCCACTGAAGCTTTCTTT.

This clonotype was recorded many times. The genes are TRBV2 and TRBJ1-5; no definite D call. Germline assignment: CDR1 SNHLY and CDR2 FYNNEI. V was clipped by 8 bases and J by 6 bases, with 11 bases between them. The CDR3 consists of 12 residues. The CDR3 protein is CASGRAGQPQHF. DNA of the CDR3: TGTGCCAGCGGGAGGGCAGGTCAGCCCCAGCATTTT.

At least ten counts were recorded for this clonotype. This chain connects TRBV28 to TRBJ2-1, with D uncertain. Germline V gene lookup returns CDR1 MDHEN and CDR2 SYDVKM. Trimming cost V 6 bases and J 5 bases, with 23 bases left between them. This CDR3 has 17 residues. The CDR3 here is CASSRPMSAVYNNEQFF. The CDR3 DNA follows: TGTGCCAGCAGCCGCCCTATGAGCGCTGTATATAACAATGAGCAGTTCTTC.

V is TRBV2 and J is TRBJ2-7; no clear D gene. This CDR3 has 14 amino acids. Germline assignment: CDR1 SNHLY and CDR2 FYNNEI. V shed 6 bases and J shed 5 bases, with 17 bases lying between them. The DNA of the CDR3 is TGTGCCAGCAGGGTTACCTTGCAGGCCGACGAGCAGTACTTC. It specifies CASRVTLQADEQYF.

This clonotype was counted many times. The chain employs TRBV7-9 and TRBJ2-1, with D unresolved. Trimming left V 2 bases short and J 9 bases short, with 5 bases between. The CDR3 spans 11 residues. CDR1 SEHNR and CDR2 FQNEAQ come from the germline V gene (reference sequence). The CDR3 is CASSLISEQFF. The DNA of the CDR3 is TGTGCCAGCAGCTTAATATCTGAGCAGTTCTTC.